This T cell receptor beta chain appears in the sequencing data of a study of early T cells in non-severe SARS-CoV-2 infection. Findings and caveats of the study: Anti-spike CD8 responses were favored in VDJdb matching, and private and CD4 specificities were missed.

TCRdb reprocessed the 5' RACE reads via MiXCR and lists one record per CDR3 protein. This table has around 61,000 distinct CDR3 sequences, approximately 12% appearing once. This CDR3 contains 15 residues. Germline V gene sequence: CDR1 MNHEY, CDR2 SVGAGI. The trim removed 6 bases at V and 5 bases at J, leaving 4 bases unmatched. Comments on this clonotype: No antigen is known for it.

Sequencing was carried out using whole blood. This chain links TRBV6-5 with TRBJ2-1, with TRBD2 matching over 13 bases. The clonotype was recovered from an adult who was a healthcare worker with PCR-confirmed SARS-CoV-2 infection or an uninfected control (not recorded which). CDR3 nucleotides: TGTGCCAGCAGCCGCGGGACTAGCGGGAACAATGAGCAGTTCTTC. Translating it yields CASSRGTSGNNEQFF.